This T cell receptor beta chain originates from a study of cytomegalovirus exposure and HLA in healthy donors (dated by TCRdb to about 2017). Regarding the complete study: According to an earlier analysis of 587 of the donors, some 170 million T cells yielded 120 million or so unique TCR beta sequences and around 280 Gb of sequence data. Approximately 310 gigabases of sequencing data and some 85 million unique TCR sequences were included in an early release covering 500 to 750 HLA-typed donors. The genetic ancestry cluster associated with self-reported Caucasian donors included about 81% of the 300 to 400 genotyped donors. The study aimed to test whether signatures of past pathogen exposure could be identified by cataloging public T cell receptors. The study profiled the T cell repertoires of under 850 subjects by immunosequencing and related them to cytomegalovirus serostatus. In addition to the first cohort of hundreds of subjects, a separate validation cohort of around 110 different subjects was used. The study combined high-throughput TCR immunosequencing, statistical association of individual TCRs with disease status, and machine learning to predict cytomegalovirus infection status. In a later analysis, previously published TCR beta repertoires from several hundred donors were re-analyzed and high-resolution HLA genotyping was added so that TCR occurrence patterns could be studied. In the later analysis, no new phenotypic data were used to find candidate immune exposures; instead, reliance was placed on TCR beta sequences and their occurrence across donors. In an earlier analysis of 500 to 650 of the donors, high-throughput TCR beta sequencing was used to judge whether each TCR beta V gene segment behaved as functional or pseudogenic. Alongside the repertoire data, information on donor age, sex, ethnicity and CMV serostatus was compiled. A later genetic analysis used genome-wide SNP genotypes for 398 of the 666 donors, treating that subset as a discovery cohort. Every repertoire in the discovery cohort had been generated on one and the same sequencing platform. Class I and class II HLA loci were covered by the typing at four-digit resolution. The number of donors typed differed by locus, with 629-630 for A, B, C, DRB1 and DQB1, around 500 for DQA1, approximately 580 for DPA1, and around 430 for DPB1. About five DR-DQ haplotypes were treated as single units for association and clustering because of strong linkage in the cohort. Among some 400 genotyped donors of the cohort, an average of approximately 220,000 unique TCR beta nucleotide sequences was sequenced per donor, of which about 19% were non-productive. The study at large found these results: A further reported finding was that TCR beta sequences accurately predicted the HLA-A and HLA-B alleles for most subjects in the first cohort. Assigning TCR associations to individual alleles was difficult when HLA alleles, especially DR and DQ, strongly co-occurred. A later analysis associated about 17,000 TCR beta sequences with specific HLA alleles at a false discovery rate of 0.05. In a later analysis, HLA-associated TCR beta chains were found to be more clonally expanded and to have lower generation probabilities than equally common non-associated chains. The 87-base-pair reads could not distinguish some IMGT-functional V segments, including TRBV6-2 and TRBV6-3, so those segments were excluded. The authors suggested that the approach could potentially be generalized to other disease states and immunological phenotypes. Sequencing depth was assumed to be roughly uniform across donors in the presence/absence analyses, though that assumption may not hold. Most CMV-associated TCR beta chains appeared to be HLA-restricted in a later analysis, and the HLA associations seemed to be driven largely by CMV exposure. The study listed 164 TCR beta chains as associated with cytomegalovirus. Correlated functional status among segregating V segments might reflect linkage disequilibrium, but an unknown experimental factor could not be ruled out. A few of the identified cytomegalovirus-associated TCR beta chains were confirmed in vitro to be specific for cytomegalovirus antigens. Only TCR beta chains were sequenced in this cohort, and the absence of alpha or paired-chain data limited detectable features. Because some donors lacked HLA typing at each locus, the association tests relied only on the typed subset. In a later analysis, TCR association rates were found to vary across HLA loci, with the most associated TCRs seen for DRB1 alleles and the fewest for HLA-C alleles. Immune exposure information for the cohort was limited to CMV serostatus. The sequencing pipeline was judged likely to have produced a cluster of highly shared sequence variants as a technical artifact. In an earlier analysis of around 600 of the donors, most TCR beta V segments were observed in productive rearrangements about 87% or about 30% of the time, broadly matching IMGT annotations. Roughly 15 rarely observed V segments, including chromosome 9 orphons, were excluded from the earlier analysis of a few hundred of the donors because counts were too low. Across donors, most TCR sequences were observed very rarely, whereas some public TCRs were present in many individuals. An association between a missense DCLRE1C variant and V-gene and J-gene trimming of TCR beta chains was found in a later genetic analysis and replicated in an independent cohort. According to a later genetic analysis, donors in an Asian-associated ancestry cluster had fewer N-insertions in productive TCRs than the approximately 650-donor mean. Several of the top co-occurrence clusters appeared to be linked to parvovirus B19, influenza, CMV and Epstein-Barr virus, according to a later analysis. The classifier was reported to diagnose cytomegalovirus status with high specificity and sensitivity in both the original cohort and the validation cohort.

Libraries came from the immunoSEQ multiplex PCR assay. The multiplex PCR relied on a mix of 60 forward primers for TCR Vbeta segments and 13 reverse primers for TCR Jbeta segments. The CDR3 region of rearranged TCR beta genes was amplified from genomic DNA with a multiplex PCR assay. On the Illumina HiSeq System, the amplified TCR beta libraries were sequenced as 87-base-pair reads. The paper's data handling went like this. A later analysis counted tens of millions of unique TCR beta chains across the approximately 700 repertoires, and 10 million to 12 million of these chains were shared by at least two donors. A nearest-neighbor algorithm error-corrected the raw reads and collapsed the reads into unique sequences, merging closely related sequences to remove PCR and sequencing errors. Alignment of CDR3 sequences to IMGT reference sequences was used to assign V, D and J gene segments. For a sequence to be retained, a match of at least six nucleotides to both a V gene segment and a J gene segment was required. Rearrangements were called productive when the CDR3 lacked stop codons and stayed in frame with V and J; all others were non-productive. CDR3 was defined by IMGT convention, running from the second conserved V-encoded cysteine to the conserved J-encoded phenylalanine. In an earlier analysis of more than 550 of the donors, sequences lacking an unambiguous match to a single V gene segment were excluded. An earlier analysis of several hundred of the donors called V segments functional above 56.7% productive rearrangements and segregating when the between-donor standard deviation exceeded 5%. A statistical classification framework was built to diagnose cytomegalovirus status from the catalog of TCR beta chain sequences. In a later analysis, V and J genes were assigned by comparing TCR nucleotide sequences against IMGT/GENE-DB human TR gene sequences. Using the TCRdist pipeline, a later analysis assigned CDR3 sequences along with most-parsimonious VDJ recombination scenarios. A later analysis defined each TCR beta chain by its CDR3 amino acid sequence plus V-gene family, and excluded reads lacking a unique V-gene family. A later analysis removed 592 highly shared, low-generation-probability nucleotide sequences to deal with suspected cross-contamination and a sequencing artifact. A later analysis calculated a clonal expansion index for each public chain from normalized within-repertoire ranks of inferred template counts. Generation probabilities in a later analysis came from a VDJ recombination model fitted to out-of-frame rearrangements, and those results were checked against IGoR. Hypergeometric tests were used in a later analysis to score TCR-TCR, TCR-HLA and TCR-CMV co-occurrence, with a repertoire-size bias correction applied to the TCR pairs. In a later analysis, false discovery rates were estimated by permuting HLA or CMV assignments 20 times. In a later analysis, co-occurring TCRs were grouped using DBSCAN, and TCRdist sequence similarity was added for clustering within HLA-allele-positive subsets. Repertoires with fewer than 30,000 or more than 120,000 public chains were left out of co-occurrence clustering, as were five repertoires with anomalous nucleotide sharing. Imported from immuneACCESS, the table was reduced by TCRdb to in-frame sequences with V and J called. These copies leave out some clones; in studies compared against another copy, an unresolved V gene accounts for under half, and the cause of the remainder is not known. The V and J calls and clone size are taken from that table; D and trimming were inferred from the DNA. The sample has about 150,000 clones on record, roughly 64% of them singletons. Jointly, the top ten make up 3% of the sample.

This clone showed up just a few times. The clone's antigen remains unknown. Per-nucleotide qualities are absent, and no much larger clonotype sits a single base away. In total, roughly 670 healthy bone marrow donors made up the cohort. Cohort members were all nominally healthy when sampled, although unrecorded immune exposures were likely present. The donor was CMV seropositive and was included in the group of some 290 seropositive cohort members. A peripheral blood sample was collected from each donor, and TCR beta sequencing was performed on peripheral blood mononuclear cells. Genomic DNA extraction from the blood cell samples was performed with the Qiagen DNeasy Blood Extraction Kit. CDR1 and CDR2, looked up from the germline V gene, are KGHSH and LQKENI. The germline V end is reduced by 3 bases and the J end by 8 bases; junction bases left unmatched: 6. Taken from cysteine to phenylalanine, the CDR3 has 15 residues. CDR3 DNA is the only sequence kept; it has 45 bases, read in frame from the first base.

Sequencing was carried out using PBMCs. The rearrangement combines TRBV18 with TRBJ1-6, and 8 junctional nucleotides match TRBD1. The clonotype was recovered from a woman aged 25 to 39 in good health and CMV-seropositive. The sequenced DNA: TGTGCCAGCTCACCCGACAGGGGATATGATTCACCCCTCCACTTT. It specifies CASSPDRGYDSPLHF.